These T cell receptor beta chains were read from a single sample in a study of blood T cell repertoires in COVID-19. Assay: immunoSEQ multiplex PCR; the TCRdb copy retains only in-frame clones and omits some. Among hundreds of thousands of clones listed, around nine tenths were seen once. Sequencing was performed on peripheral blood. All receptors come from a woman aged 65 to 85 with COVID-19, enrolled during active disease. The CDR3 runs from the conserved cysteine through the conserved F or W. The D gene is left open where the match is weak. Clone size is shown for a subset of rows, as once, few, many or a class of expanded clone.

clone_size: -
j_call: TRBJ2-1
d_call: -
v_call: TRBV12-3/TRBV12-4
cdr3_nt: TGTGCCAGCAGTCCCCCATGGGCTGAGCAGTTCTTC
cdr3_aa: CASSPPWAEQFF

clone_size: -
j_call: TRBJ1-4
d_call: -
v_call: TRBV4-1
cdr3_nt: TGCGCCAGCAGCCAACAACTCCAGGGCACTAATGAAAAACTGTTTTTT
cdr3_aa: CASSQQLQGTNEKLFF

clone_size: few
j_call: TRBJ2-3
d_call: TRBD2
v_call: TRBV5-4
cdr3_nt: TGTGCCAGCAGCTTTACTAGCGGGGGATCGGATACGCAGTATTTT
cdr3_aa: CASSFTSGGSDTQYF

clone_size: -
j_call: TRBJ2-3
d_call: -
v_call: TRBV27
cdr3_nt: TGTGCCAGCAGTTTATCGATGACGGGTAGAGATACGCAGTATTTT
cdr3_aa: CASSLSMTGRDTQYF

clone_size: few
j_call: TRBJ1-2
d_call: -
v_call: TRBV3-1/TRBV3-2
cdr3_nt: TGTGCCAGCAGCCAAGAACAGGGAGACTATGGCTACACCTTC
cdr3_aa: CASSQEQGDYGYTF

clone_size: -
j_call: TRBJ1-1
d_call: TRBD1
v_call: TRBV4-3
cdr3_nt: TGCGCCAGCAGCCAAGATGTCGGGGACAGCCTTGAAGCTTTCTTT
cdr3_aa: CASSQDVGDSLEAFF

clone_size: -
j_call: TRBJ1-2
d_call: -
v_call: TRBV20-1
cdr3_nt: TGCAGTGCTAGTCCCGCAGGGTTGGGCTACACCTTC
cdr3_aa: CSASPAGLGYTF

clone_size: -
j_call: TRBJ2-3
d_call: -
v_call: TRBV9
cdr3_nt: TGTGCCAGCAGCCCAGGCCGAACTAGCACAGATACGCAGTATTTT
cdr3_aa: CASSPGRTSTDTQYF

clone_size: -
j_call: TRBJ1-2
d_call: TRBD1
v_call: TRBV4-2
cdr3_nt: TGTGCCAGCAGCCAAGAGGGACAGGGTAACTATGGCTACACCTTC
cdr3_aa: CASSQEGQGNYGYTF

clone_size: -
j_call: TRBJ2-7
d_call: TRBD2
v_call: TRBV28
cdr3_nt: TGTGCCAGCAGTTTGAGTAGCGGGGGCTACGAGCAGTACTTC
cdr3_aa: CASSLSSGGYEQYF

clone_size: -
j_call: TRBJ2-7
d_call: -
v_call: TRBV6-5
cdr3_nt: TGTGCCAGCAGCGATATACCTCAGGGTTCCTACGAGCAGTACTTC
cdr3_aa: CASSDIPQGSYEQYF

clone_size: -
j_call: TRBJ1-6
d_call: TRBD1
v_call: TRBV27
cdr3_nt: TGTGCCAGCAGTCCTCAGGGGGGAGTGAATAATTCACCCCTCCACTTT
cdr3_aa: CASSPQGGVNNSPLHF

clone_size: -
j_call: TRBJ1-1
d_call: TRBD1
v_call: TRBV7-3
cdr3_nt: TGTGCCAGCAGCTTAAAGGCCACAGGGGGGACGGACACTGAAGCTTTCTTT
cdr3_aa: CASSLKATGGTDTEAFF

clone_size: -
j_call: TRBJ1-1
d_call: -
v_call: TRBV5-4
cdr3_nt: TGTGCCAGCAGCTTGAGGGACACGAACACTGAAGCTTTCTTT
cdr3_aa: CASSLRDTNTEAFF

clone_size: -
j_call: TRBJ2-7
d_call: -
v_call: TRBV3-1/TRBV3-2
cdr3_nt: TGTGCCAGCAGTCGTCTTCCCTACGAGCAGTACTTC
cdr3_aa: CASSRLPYEQYF

clone_size: -
j_call: TRBJ1-1
d_call: -
v_call: TRBV5-8
cdr3_nt: TGTGCCAGCAGCTTGGCGCAGGGAAACACTGAAGCTTTCTTT
cdr3_aa: CASSLAQGNTEAFF

clone_size: -
j_call: TRBJ2-2
d_call: TRBD2
v_call: TRBV2
cdr3_nt: TGTGCCAGCAGGGCCCCTCTAGCGGGGGGGTCTACCGGGGAGCTGTTTTTT
cdr3_aa: CASRAPLAGGSTGELFF

clone_size: -
j_call: TRBJ1-3
d_call: -
v_call: TRBV19
cdr3_nt: TGTGCCAGTAGTGACCGGGGGGCGTACGGAAACACCATATATTTT
cdr3_aa: CASSDRGAYGNTIYF

clone_size: -
j_call: TRBJ2-4
d_call: -
v_call: TRBV6-6
cdr3_nt: TGTGCCAGCAGTTGGTACCAGGTAGAGGCCAAAAACATTCAGTACTTC
cdr3_aa: CASSWYQVEAKNIQYF

clone_size: -
j_call: TRBJ2-7
d_call: -
v_call: TRBV15
cdr3_nt: TGTGCCACCAGCAGAGGTTCAGAATACGAGCAGTACTTC
cdr3_aa: CATSRGSEYEQYF

clone_size: -
j_call: TRBJ1-2
d_call: -
v_call: TRBV12-5
cdr3_nt: TGTGCTAGTGGTTTGGTAAGGGGCTTAATGTATGGCTACACCTTC
cdr3_aa: CASGLVRGLMYGYTF

clone_size: few
j_call: TRBJ1-5
d_call: TRBD1
v_call: TRBV2
cdr3_nt: TGTGCCAGCAGCCAAGACAGGGGGCTCAATCAGCCCCAGCATTTT
cdr3_aa: CASSQDRGLNQPQHF

clone_size: -
j_call: TRBJ2-7
d_call: -
v_call: TRBV5-1
cdr3_nt: TGCGCCCGAAGCCGATCCGAGTTCCGCCGCCACGAGCAGTACTTC
cdr3_aa: CARSRSEFRRHEQYF

clone_size: -
j_call: TRBJ2-7
d_call: -
v_call: TRBV5-6
cdr3_nt: TGTGCCAGCAAACCTTTGGGAGACCAGTATTACGAGCAGTACTTC
cdr3_aa: CASKPLGDQYYEQYF

clone_size: -
j_call: TRBJ1-2
d_call: -
v_call: TRBV28
cdr3_nt: TGTGCCAGCAGTTTATTGGAGATGGCGGGGGTTCATGGCTACACCTTC
cdr3_aa: CASSLLEMAGVHGYTF

clone_size: many
j_call: TRBJ1-3
d_call: TRBD1
v_call: TRBV15
cdr3_nt: TGTGCCACCAGCAGAGCGGTGACAGGGTCTGGAAACACCATATATTTT
cdr3_aa: CATSRAVTGSGNTIYF

clone_size: once
j_call: TRBJ2-3
d_call: TRBD2
v_call: TRBV6-5
cdr3_nt: TGTGCCAGCAGCGACGAGGGACTAAGAGATACGCAGTATTTT
cdr3_aa: CASSDEGLRDTQYF

clone_size: -
j_call: TRBJ2-7
d_call: TRBD1
v_call: TRBV30
cdr3_nt: TGTGCCTGCAGGACACCGGGACAGGGGTACGAGCAGTACTTC
cdr3_aa: CACRTPGQGYEQYF

clone_size: -
j_call: TRBJ2-1
d_call: TRBD2
v_call: TRBV27
cdr3_nt: TGTGCCAGCAGTTCCGGGACTAGTAGTTCCAATGAGCAGTTCTTC
cdr3_aa: CASSSGTSSSNEQFF

clone_size: few
j_call: TRBJ1-2
d_call: -
v_call: TRBV28
cdr3_nt: TGTGCCAGCAGTTTAGGATCGGGGGGCGGTTTAGGAGACTACACCTTC
cdr3_aa: CASSLGSGGGLGDYTF

clone_size: -
j_call: TRBJ1-2
d_call: TRBD1
v_call: TRBV9
cdr3_nt: TGTGCCAGCAGCGCGGGGACAGGGAGGAACTATGGCTACACCTTC
cdr3_aa: CASSAGTGRNYGYTF

clone_size: once
j_call: TRBJ1-2
d_call: TRBD1
v_call: TRBV29-1
cdr3_nt: TGCAGCGCTACTCGGACAGGGAAGGACTATGGCTACACCTTC
cdr3_aa: CSATRTGKDYGYTF

clone_size: -
j_call: TRBJ1-2
d_call: -
v_call: TRBV4-2
cdr3_nt: TGTGCCAGCAGCCAAGATGGTACATCACAATTCTATGGCTACACCTTC
cdr3_aa: CASSQDGTSQFYGYTF

clone_size: -
j_call: TRBJ1-1
d_call: -
v_call: TRBV9
cdr3_nt: TGTGCCAGCAGCGTAGGGGGGCATGGGGTAGCTTTCTTT
cdr3_aa: CASSVGGHGVAFF

clone_size: few
j_call: TRBJ2-1
d_call: TRBD1
v_call: TRBV19
cdr3_nt: TGTGCCAGTAGTATTGGGGACAGGTCTGACAATGAGCAGTTCTTC
cdr3_aa: CASSIGDRSDNEQFF

clone_size: few
j_call: TRBJ1-5
d_call: TRBD1
v_call: TRBV24-1
cdr3_nt: TGTGCCACCAGACCCGGGACAGGGGAGCAAGATCAGCCCCAGCATTTT
cdr3_aa: CATRPGTGEQDQPQHF

clone_size: -
j_call: TRBJ2-3
d_call: -
v_call: TRBV10-3
cdr3_nt: TGTGCCATCAGTGAGCCCCCTAGCACAGATACGCAGTATTTT
cdr3_aa: CAISEPPSTDTQYF

clone_size: -
j_call: TRBJ1-2
d_call: -
v_call: TRBV5-8
cdr3_nt: TGTGCCAGCAGCTTGGGACAGGACGGCTACACCTTC
cdr3_aa: CASSLGQDGYTF

clone_size: -
j_call: TRBJ2-7
d_call: TRBD2
v_call: TRBV3-1/TRBV3-2
cdr3_nt: TGTGCCAGCAGCCAAGAGGGTTCTAGCGGCTACGAGCAGTACTTC
cdr3_aa: CASSQEGSSGYEQYF

clone_size: few
j_call: TRBJ1-1
d_call: -
v_call: TRBV11-2
cdr3_nt: TGTGCCAGCAGCTTAGATAGGAGAAGGCCCGAAGCTTTCTTT
cdr3_aa: CASSLDRRRPEAFF

clone_size: once
j_call: TRBJ1-6
d_call: TRBD1
v_call: TRBV7-8
cdr3_nt: TGTGCCAGCAGCTTAGAAGACAGGGGGAACTCACCCCTCCACTTT
cdr3_aa: CASSLEDRGNSPLHF

clone_size: -
j_call: TRBJ2-5
d_call: TRBD2
v_call: TRBV6-1
cdr3_nt: TGTGCCAGCAGTGAGGGACTAGCGGGGGGAGGGACCCAGTACTTC
cdr3_aa: CASSEGLAGGGTQYF

clone_size: -
j_call: TRBJ2-5
d_call: -
v_call: TRBV18
cdr3_nt: TGTGCCAGCTCACCACTCACAGCTCAAGAGACCCAGTACTTC
cdr3_aa: CASSPLTAQETQYF

clone_size: once
j_call: TRBJ2-2
d_call: TRBD1
v_call: TRBV2
cdr3_nt: TGTGCCAGCTCTTGGTGGGGACAGGTGAACACCGGGGAGCTGTTTTTT
cdr3_aa: CASSWWGQVNTGELFF

clone_size: -
j_call: TRBJ2-1
d_call: TRBD2
v_call: TRBV5-1
cdr3_nt: TGCGCCAGCAGCCCGTTAGCGGGGAGCTCCTACAATGAGCAGTTCTTC
cdr3_aa: CASSPLAGSSYNEQFF

clone_size: -
j_call: TRBJ2-7
d_call: TRBD2
v_call: TRBV10-3
cdr3_nt: TGTGCATCGTCCGGGACTACCTACGAGCAGTACTTC
cdr3_aa: CASSGTTYEQYF

clone_size: once
j_call: TRBJ2-3
d_call: -
v_call: TRBV4-1
cdr3_nt: TGCGCCAGCAGCCAGAAAAAGGGAGAGGGGGGGATCACAGATACGCAGTATTTT
cdr3_aa: CASSQKKGEGGITDTQYF

clone_size: -
j_call: TRBJ1-6
d_call: -
v_call: TRBV11-2
cdr3_nt: TGTGCCAGCAGCGAAACAGGTTTAAATTCACCCCTCCACTTT
cdr3_aa: CASSETGLNSPLHF

clone_size: -
j_call: TRBJ1-4
d_call: -
v_call: TRBV29-1
cdr3_nt: TGCAGCGTTGGGACACCGACTAATGAAAAACTGTTTTTT
cdr3_aa: CSVGTPTNEKLFF

clone_size: -
j_call: TRBJ2-7
d_call: TRBD2
v_call: TRBV4-1
cdr3_nt: TGCGCCAGCAGCCAACTGGGACTAGCGGGGGGCACTATCTCCTACGAGCAGTACTTC
cdr3_aa: CASSQLGLAGGTISYEQYF

clone_size: few
j_call: TRBJ1-1
d_call: TRBD1
v_call: TRBV19
cdr3_nt: TGTGCCAGTATGGAGGGGGCGTTAGGCACTGAAGCTTTCTTT
cdr3_aa: CASMEGALGTEAFF